The following is a T cell receptor (beta chain) sequence with its context. Its antigen is not identified. This sample is part of a study of post-analysis software for immune sequencing data. Study context: Both relapsing-remitting and secondary progressive multiple sclerosis featured among the disease courses, as did progressive-relapsing multiple sclerosis.

Included in the TCR beta cDNA libraries were unique molecular identifiers. Approximately 0.5 million cDNA molecules were recovered from an input of about 0.9 to 10 million T cells. TCRdb fed the PCR reads into MiXCR, producing one record per CDR3 protein. In the table there are around 250,000 distinct CDR3 sequences, 36% of which are singletons. Germline CDR1 is SEHNR and CDR2 is FQNEAQ (reference sequence). The germline V and J ends were trimmed by 1 base and 0 bases, with 6 bases remaining between them. This CDR3 has 15 amino acids. Overall study findings and caveats: Same-batch preparations were strongly co-clustered by F measure. Elevated frequency relative to controls characterized several TRBV segments in patients, TRBV5-6, TRBV5-1 and TRBV20-1 among them.

Input material: blood. The clonotype originates from a girl under 18 with multiple sclerosis. This chain uses TRBV7-9 with TRBJ2-2; D not resolved. CDR3 nucleotides: TGTGCCAGCAGCTTAGTGGCTACGAACACCGGGGAGCTGTTTTTT. Its protein product is CASSLVATNTGELFF.